This T cell receptor (beta chain) derives from a study of blood T cell repertoires in COVID-19. Overall study context: T cells, B-cell-depleted T cells, or PBMCs provided the cDNA or gDNA that served as material.

As processed by the authors: Reference gene primer amplification gave estimated nucleated cell counts. The repertoire was sequenced with immunoSEQ multiplex PCR; TCRdb's copy has only in-frame clones and lacks some. V and J calls and clone size come straight from that table; D and trimming were deduced from the DNA. In the table there are roughly 100,000 clones, roughly 80% of which are singletons. The CDR3 runs 14 residues. CDR1 and CDR2 (germline): SGHTA, FQGNSA. V was pared by 5 bases and J by 2 bases, with 11 bases between. The receptor's source is a woman between 65 and 79 years old with acute or convalescent COVID-19. Sequencing was done on a sample of peripheral blood. This chain joins TRBV7-2 and TRBJ2-3, with a tentative D call TRBD1 (6 bases). The CDR3 DNA reads TGTGCCAGCAGCAGACGGACAGCCACAGATACGCAGTATTTT. Encoded protein: CASSRRTATDTQYF.